This paragraph reports one T cell receptor (beta chain). Its antigen is undetermined. A much larger clone lies a single base off, so this may be a read error. Primed by a sample-barcoded 5' primer and a J-beta primer mix, a second PCR proceeded for roughly 7 to 11 cycles. MiXCR was run by TCRdb on the 5' RACE reads, yielding one entry per CDR3 protein. The repertoire holds about 1,800,000 distinct CDR3 sequences, with about 28% as singletons. The source of the sample is a study of blood T cells in healthy people across ages. Findings and caveats of the study: Estimates of diversity drawn from one million T cells were considered underestimates. Observed TCR beta diversity showed a strong correlation with the percentage of naive T cells as measured by flow cytometry.

Samples each yielded at least 6 micrograms of total RNA. This receptor was taken from a woman in her 30s in good health. The material sequenced was blood.

CDR3 residues: CASSVHSGLDPYEQYF. CDR3 bases: TGCGCCAGCAGCGTTCATAGCGGGCTTGACCCCTACGAGCAGTACTTC. This chain connects TRBV5-1 to TRBJ2-7; 7 positions agree with TRBD2. The J segment lost 2 bases and the V segment lost 4 bases, leaving 12 bases of the junction unmatched. The germline V gene encodes CDR1 SGHRS and CDR2 YFSETQ. The CDR3 runs 16 residues.